These T cell receptor beta chains were read from a single sample in a study of T cells in Graves' hyperthyroidism and ophthalmopathy. TCRdb re-called the multiplex PCR reads with MiXCR, one entry per CDR3 protein. The repertoire holds hundreds of thousands of distinct CDR3 sequences, with approximately 15% as singletons. Sequences were obtained from blood. The receptors here all came from a woman between 18 and 29 years old with Graves' hyperthyroidism. The CDR3 runs from the conserved cysteine through the conserved F or W. The D gene is left open where the match is weak. Clone size is given for some rows only: seen once, a few or many times, or a class if the clone is expanded.

D gene	V gene	clone size	J gene	CDR3 protein	CDR3 DNA
-	TRBV6-2/TRBV6-3	many	TRBJ1-5	CASRQGRRSSNQPQHF	TGTGCCAGCAGACAAGGACGAAGAAGTAGCAATCAGCCCCAGCATTTT
-	TRBV3-1	many	TRBJ2-3	CASSHYRPGVHPDTQYF	TGTGCCAGCAGCCATTACCGGCCAGGGGTTCATCCAGATACGCAGTATTTT
-	TRBV6-1	-	TRBJ2-2	CASTTVNTGELFF	TGTGCCAGCACCACGGTCAACACCGGGGAGCTGTTTTTT
-	TRBV20-1	-	TRBJ2-1	CSANSGIDNEQFF	TGCAGTGCTAATAGCGGAATAGACAATGAGCAGTTCTTC
TRBD2	TRBV20-1	-	TRBJ2-2	CSATGLAGGNTGELFF	TGCAGTGCTACTGGACTAGCGGGGGGGAACACCGGGGAGCTGTTTTTT
-	TRBV7-2	many	TRBJ2-1	CASSSRERVDEQFF	TGTGCCAGCAGCTCACGGGAGCGGGTGGATGAGCAGTTCTTC
TRBD2	TRBV6-1	many	TRBJ2-3	CASRDSGIQTDTQYF	TGTGCCAGCAGGGATAGCGGGATCCAGACAGATACGCAGTATTTT
-	TRBV11-3	many	TRBJ2-1	CASSEQVVRREFF	TGTGCCAGCAGCGAACAGGTGGTTCGACGGGAGTTCTTC
-	TRBV9	few	TRBJ2-5	CASSVGPGRGETQYF	TGTGCCAGCAGCGTAGGTCCGGGAAGGGGAGAGACCCAGTACTTC
-	TRBV12-3/TRBV12-4	-	TRBJ1-2	CASRPPGTLGGYTF	TGTGCCAGCAGACCACCCGGGACCCTAGGTGGCTACACCTTC
TRBD1	TRBV6-5	-	TRBJ1-4	CASSSEIDRGGEKLFF	TGTGCCAGCAGTTCCGAGATCGACAGGGGGGGCGAAAAACTGTTTTTT
-	TRBV2	-	TRBJ2-3	CASSVAVGTDTQYF	TGTGCCAGCAGTGTGGCAGTCGGCACAGATACGCAGTATTTT
-	TRBV11-1	-	TRBJ1-2	CASSLESGNYGYTF	TGTGCCAGCAGCTTAGAGTCTGGGAACTATGGCTACACCTTC
-	TRBV6-1	many	TRBJ1-5	CASSERAFFSNQPQHF	TGTGCCAGCAGTGAACGGGCGTTCTTTAGCAATCAGCCCCAGCATTTT
TRBD1	TRBV29-1	few	TRBJ2-5	CSVDRGRETQYF	TGCAGCGTTGACAGGGGGCGGGAGACCCAGTACTTC
TRBD1	TRBV5-5	few	TRBJ2-1	CASSLGLGQGYNEQFF	TGTGCCAGCAGCTTGGGTCTGGGACAGGGCTACAATGAGCAGTTCTTC
-	TRBV12-3/TRBV12-4	many	TRBJ1-1	CASTPLNTEAFF	TGTGCCAGCACACCACTGAACACTGAAGCTTTCTTT
TRBD2	TRBV5-1	many	TRBJ2-1	CASSSGLAGGNEQFF	TGTGCCAGCAGCTCCGGACTAGCGGGGGGCAATGAGCAGTTCTTC
-	TRBV9	-	TRBJ2-6	CASSDFGANVLTF	TGTGCCAGCAGCGACTTTGGGGCCAACGTCCTGACTTTC
-	TRBV28	few	TRBJ1-4	CATKGGTNEKLFF	TGTGCCACAAAAGGGGGAACTAATGAAAAACTGTTTTTT
-	TRBV12-3/TRBV12-4	-	TRBJ2-5	CASSWGTLQETQYF	TGTGCCAGCAGTTGGGGGACCCTCCAAGAGACCCAGTACTTC
-	TRBV2	many	TRBJ2-5	CASGETQYF	TGTGCCTCCGGGGAGACCCAGTACTTC
TRBD2	TRBV6-2/TRBV6-3	-	TRBJ2-1	CASSPYLAGGILDEQFF	TGTGCCAGCAGTCCCTACCTAGCGGGGGGGATTCTGGACGAGCAGTTCTTC
-	TRBV3-1	many	TRBJ2-4	CASSQGTGLAKNIQYF	TGTGCCAGCAGCCAAGGTACAGGTCTAGCCAAAAACATTCAGTACTTC
-	TRBV4-2	many	TRBJ2-1	CASSQDPSGQIYNEQFF	TGTGCCAGCAGCCAAGATCCCTCAGGGCAGATCTACAATGAGCAGTTCTTC
TRBD1	TRBV6-1	few	TRBJ1-4	CASSPGQDYEKLFF	TGTGCCAGCAGTCCAGGACAGGATTACGAAAAACTGTTTTTT
-	TRBV3-1	-	TRBJ2-2	CASSQGLGELFF	TGTGCCAGCAGCCAAGGTCTCGGGGAGCTGTTTTTT
TRBD2	TRBV2	-	TRBJ2-5	CASNRWEGLHGTQYF	TGTGCCAGCAATAGGTGGGAGGGCCTTCATGGGACCCAGTACTTC
TRBD2	TRBV5-1	many	TRBJ2-1	CASSPASGRAKGTNEQFF	TGCGCCAGCAGCCCAGCTAGCGGGAGGGCCAAGGGCACCAATGAGCAGTTCTTC
-	TRBV7-2	many	TRBJ1-2	CASSVDRKGYGYTF	TGTGCCAGCAGCGTGGACCGGAAGGGCTATGGCTACACCTTC
TRBD2	TRBV20-1	few	TRBJ2-7	CSANAGGGASYEQYF	TGCAGTGCTAATGCGGGGGGGGGGGCCTCCTACGAGCAGTACTTC
TRBD2	TRBV28	many	TRBJ2-5	CASSFGLAGGETQYF	TGTGCCAGCAGTTTCGGACTAGCGGGAGGAGAGACCCAGTACTTC
-	TRBV6-4	many	TRBJ2-3	CASSDSLGADTQYF	TGTGCCAGCAGTGACTCGTTGGGGGCAGATACGCAGTATTTT
-	TRBV24-1	many	TRBJ2-7	CATSAGGGSHYEQYF	TGTGCCACCAGTGCCGGGGGAGGTTCCCACTACGAGCAGTACTTC
-	TRBV20-1	few	TRBJ2-3	CSAGVLAFVPDTQYF	TGCAGTGCTGGGGTGCTTGCCTTCGTCCCAGATACGCAGTATTTT